This TCR beta chain was recovered during a study of T cell repertoires in cytomegalovirus infection. TCRdb independently ran MiXCR on the reads; one entry per CDR3 protein. This table has about 770,000 distinct CDR3 sequences, about 29% appearing once. This clonotype was seen more than once but under ten times. The antigen remains undetermined. The CDR3 loop spans 17 amino acids. Germline CDR1 reads KGHDR; CDR2 reads SFDVKD. Losses at the gene ends were 1 base for V and 4 bases for J; bases not matched to a gene: 4. This specimen consisted of cultured CD8+ T cells from PBMCs, obtained from culture after CMV antigen stimulation. The chain uses TRBV24-1 and TRBJ2-2; 11 nucleotides line up with TRBD1. This TCR was recovered from a human donor in good health (CMV status not recorded). Some clones in this sample may be carry-over from other donors' samples. The CDR3 DNA reads as TGTGCCACCAGTGATTTTCCTGGACAGGGGGCCACCGGGGAGCTGTTTTTT. Translated, it gives CATSDFPGQGATGELFF.